This T cell receptor (beta chain) was found in a study of blood T cell repertoires in COVID-19. Study at large: The study drew acute and convalescent COVID-19 samples from the United States, Italy and Spain. The cDNA or gDNA used as material had been derived from T cells, B-cell-depleted T cells, or PBMCs.

Under the authors' procedure: Nucleated cell counts were estimated from reference gene primer amplification. Clones were sequenced by immunoSEQ multiplex PCR, and TCRdb holds only the in-frame ones, with some missing. V, J and clone size reflect that table, while D and trimming were determined from the DNA. The table has 35,000 to 50,000 clones, roughly 87% seen once. V lost 5 bases to trimming and J lost 5 bases; unmatched junction nucleotides: 17. This CDR3 comprises 18 residues. The germline V gene has CDR1 SEHNR and CDR2 FQNEAQ (reference sequence). The receptor was derived from a woman of 80 years or more with active COVID-19. Sample: peripheral blood. This rearrangement joins TRBV7-9 to TRBJ2-5, with 10 bases fitting TRBD1. CDR3 sequence reads: CASSEQLRDRGSGETQYF. In DNA, the CDR3 is TGTGCCAGCAGCGAACAACTCCGGGACAGGGGTAGCGGGGAGACCCAGTACTTC.